Given below is one T cell receptor (beta chain) in context. The source of the sample is a study of Ad26.COV2.S vaccination and SARS-CoV-2 variants. Background on the study: Ad26.COV2.S arm of COV1001 included the donor.

Germline V gene lookup returns CDR1 SQVTM and CDR2 ANQGSEA. The CDR3 contains 15 residues. The V gene lost 3 bases and the J gene lost 0 bases, with 12 bases spanning the gap. Clones were read by immunoSEQ multiplex PCR, and TCRdb kept only the in-frame ones, dropping some. Of about 680,000 clones listed, roughly 90% are singletons. Noted treatment: roughly 18 received Ad26.COV2.S at low or high dose, single or two shots; 5 received placebo; per-sample allocation not given. Repertoires come from day 63 after the first vaccine or placebo injection. Aged 18-55 years, donor was enrolled in Boston in about 2020.

The chain couples TRBV29-1 to TRBJ2-1, with D hard to call. The TCR was taken from a person aged 18 to 59 who received the Ad26.COV2.S COVID-19 vaccine or a placebo. The sequencing here drew on peripheral blood, taken in a trial of Ad26.COV2.S vaccine versus placebo. This CDR3 is CSVEVQHYSYNEQFF. The CDR3 DNA reads TGCAGCGTTGAGGTACAGCACTACTCCTACAATGAGCAGTTCTTC.